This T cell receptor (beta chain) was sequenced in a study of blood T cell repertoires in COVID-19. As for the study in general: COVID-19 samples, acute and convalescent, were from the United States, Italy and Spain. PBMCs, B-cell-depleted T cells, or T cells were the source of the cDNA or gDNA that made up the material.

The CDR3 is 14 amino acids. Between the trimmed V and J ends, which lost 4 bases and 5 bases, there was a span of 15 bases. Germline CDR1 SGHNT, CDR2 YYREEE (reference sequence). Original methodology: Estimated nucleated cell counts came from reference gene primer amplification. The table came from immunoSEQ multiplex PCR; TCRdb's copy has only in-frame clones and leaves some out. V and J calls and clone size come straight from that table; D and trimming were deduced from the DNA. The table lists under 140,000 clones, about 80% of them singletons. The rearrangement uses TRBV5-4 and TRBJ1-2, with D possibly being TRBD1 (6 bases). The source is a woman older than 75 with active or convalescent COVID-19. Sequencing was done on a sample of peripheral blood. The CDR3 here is CASSPEGGPYGYTF. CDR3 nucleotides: TGTGCCAGCAGCCCGGAGGGGGGGCCGTATGGCTACACCTTC. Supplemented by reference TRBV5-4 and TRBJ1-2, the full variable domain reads ETGVTQSPTHLIKTRGQQVTLRCSSQSGHNTVSWYQQALGQGPQFIFQYYREEENGRGNFPPRFSGLQFPNYSSELNVNALELDDSALYLCASSPEGGPYGYTFGSGTRLTVV.